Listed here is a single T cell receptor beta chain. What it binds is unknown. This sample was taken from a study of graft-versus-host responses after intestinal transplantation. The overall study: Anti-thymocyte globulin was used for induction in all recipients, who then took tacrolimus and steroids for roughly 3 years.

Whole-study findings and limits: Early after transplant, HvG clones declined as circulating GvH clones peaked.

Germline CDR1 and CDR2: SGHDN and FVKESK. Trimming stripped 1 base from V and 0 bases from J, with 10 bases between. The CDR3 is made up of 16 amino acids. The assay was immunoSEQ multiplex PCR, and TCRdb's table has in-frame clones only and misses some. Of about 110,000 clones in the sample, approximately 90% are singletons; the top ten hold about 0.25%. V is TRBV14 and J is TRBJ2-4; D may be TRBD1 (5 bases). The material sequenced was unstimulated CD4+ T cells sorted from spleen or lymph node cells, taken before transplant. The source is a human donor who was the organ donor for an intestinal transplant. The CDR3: CASSQGWGRAKNIQYF. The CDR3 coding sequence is TGTGCCAGCAGCCAAGGTTGGGGCAGAGCCAAAAACATTCAGTACTTC.